Each of the 15 T cell receptor beta chains below was sequenced from the same sample in a study of cytomegalovirus exposure and HLA in healthy donors. Here immunoSEQ multiplex PCR was the method, and the copy in TCRdb shows in-frame clones only, minus some. Among hundreds of thousands of clones listed, around nine tenths were seen once. Material for sequencing was PBMCs. The receptors derive from a man younger than 35 in good health and CMV-seronegative.

The chain combines TRBV7-2 with TRBJ2-7; 13 positions agree with TRBD2. CDR1 and CDR2 (germline): SGHTA, FQGNSA. Trimming cost V 3 bases and J 8 bases; bases outside gene matches: 7. The length of the CDR3 is 15 residues. CDR3 DNA: TGTGCCAGCAGCTTCCTAGGACTAGCGGGAGACAAGCAGTACTTC. This sequence encodes CASSFLGLAGDKQYF.

The chain has TRBV4-3 and TRBJ1-4; 9 bases are a match to TRBD1. With 3 bases clipped from V and 5 bases from J, the junction kept 10 bases outside the gene matches. Germline CDR1 reads LGHNA; CDR2 reads YSLEER. CDR3 length: 17 residues. DNA of the CDR3: TGCGCCAGCAGCCATTATTCCTGGGACAGGGACAATGAAAAACTGTTTTTT. Its protein is CASSHYSWDRDNEKLFF.

A single count supports this clone. This chain uses TRBV6-1 with TRBJ1-2; 9 nucleotides agree with TRBD1. The CDR3 runs to 14 residues. The V and J ends lost 4 bases and 3 bases, in that order; junction bases with no gene match: 3. Per germline, CDR1 MNHNS and CDR2 SASEGT. This CDR3 is CASSGDREDYGYTF. DNA for the CDR3: TGTGCCAGCAGTGGGGACAGGGAGGACTATGGCTACACCTTC.

This clone is a singleton in its sample. Sequence at one end of the junction differs from germline and may be a read error. The genes are TRBV6-6 and TRBJ1-5, with TRBD1 matching 10 bases. The CDR3 extends over 16 amino acids. The germline V gene has CDR1 MNHNY and CDR2 SVGAGI (reference sequence). CDR3 region: CASSLGDRGYYQSQHF. The DNA for the CDR3 is TGTGCCAGCAGTTTGGGGGACAGGGGATACTATCAGTCCCAGCATTTT.

V and J are TRBV7-2 and TRBJ2-2; D is uncertain. The CDR3 extends over 14 amino acids. In germline, CDR1 is SGHTA, CDR2 FQGNSA. Trimming shortened V by 9 bases and J by 2 bases, and 13 bases separated the two germline ends. CDR3 amino acids: CASAILHNTGELFF. The CDR3 DNA reads as TGTGCCAGTGCGATTCTCCACAACACCGGGGAGCTGTTTTTT.

There are a few counts of this clone. This chain uses TRBV6-4 with TRBJ2-2; D remains ambiguous. V was cut by 8 bases and J by 4 bases, with 11 bases left in between. Per the germline V gene, CDR1 is MRHNA and CDR2 is SNTAGT. CDR3 size: 13 residues. The CDR3 spells CASRPGGTGELFF. DNA for the CDR3: TGTGCCAGCCGTCCTGGCGGCACCGGGGAGCTGTTTTTT.

This chain joins TRBV29-1 and TRBJ2-3; D may be TRBD2 (6 bases). This CDR3 is 15 amino acids long. Germline CDR1 SQVTM, CDR2 ANQGSEA. V was trimmed by 8 bases and J by 0 bases, leaving 18 bases between them. CDR3 nucleotide sequence: TGCAGCACCACCGGGGGATCCCTTAGCACAGATACGCAGTATTTT. The encoded protein is CSTTGGSLSTDTQYF.

This rearrangement joins TRBV6-6 to TRBJ1-5; tentative D call: TRBD1 (6 bases). V lost 0 bases and J lost 1, with 7 bases in between. Germline-derived CDR1 and CDR2 are MNHNY and SVGAGI (reference sequence). CDR3 length: 15 residues. CDR3 amino acids: CASSYSGQSNQPQHF. CDR3 nucleotides: TGTGCCAGCAGTTACTCCGGACAGAGCAATCAGCCCCAGCATTTT.

This clone was seen a few times. The CDR3 spells CASKTTGGEGYTF. Written as DNA, the CDR3 is TGTGCCAGCAAAACGACAGGGGGCGAAGGCTACACCTTC. The chain combines TRBV27 with TRBJ1-2, with 10 bases fitting TRBD1. The CDR3 has 13 residues. J was trimmed by 8 bases and V by 7 bases; bases with no gene match: 7. CDR1 and CDR2 (germline): MNHEY, SMNVEV (reference sequence).

The chain carries TRBV6-6 and TRBJ2-5; 7 bases map to TRBD1. J lost 4 bases, V lost 4 bases, and 3 bases had no gene match. This CDR3 is 13 amino acids long. The germline gives CDR1 MNHNY, CDR2 SVGAGI (reference sequence). CDR3 sequence: CASSSTGAETQYF. CDR3 sequence (DNA): TGTGCCAGCAGTTCAACAGGGGCAGAGACCCAGTACTTC.

V and J are TRBV13 and TRBJ1-4, with TRBD1 identical over 9 bases. The CDR3 loop spans 17 amino acids. Germline V lookup: CDR1 PRHDT, CDR2 FYEKMQ (reference sequence). V was pared by 4 bases and J by 3 bases, with 9 bases of the junction left unmatched. DNA for the CDR3: TGTGCCAGCAGCTCGAATCGGACAGGGGTAGCTAATGAAAAACTGTTTTTT. This translates into CASSSNRTGVANEKLFF.

This chain connects TRBV27 to TRBJ2-5, with TRBD2 matching 10 bases. Trimming took 5 bases from V and 5 from J; bases not matched to a gene: 11. CDR1 and CDR2 (germline): MNHEY, SMNVEV (reference sequence). There are 16 residues in the CDR3. The CDR3 loop is CASSEGSSGSWETQYF. The CDR3 coding sequence is TGTGCCAGCAGTGAGGGCTCTAGCGGGAGTTGGGAGACCCAGTACTTC.

V usage is TRBV10-3 and J usage is TRBJ2-3; 7 bases agree with TRBD2. The CDR3 is 14 amino acids. Germline loops: CDR1 ENHRY, CDR2 SYGVKD. The V gene end was trimmed by 3 bases and the J gene end by 0 bases; junction bases not matched to a gene: 0. The CDR3 spells CAISDGRSTDTQYF. CDR3 nucleotide sequence: TGTGCCATCAGTGACGGGAGGAGCACAGATACGCAGTATTTT.

Comment on this clone: The junction differs from germline at one of its ends, possibly a read error. The V call is TRBV14, the J call TRBJ1-6, with 7 positions matching TRBD1. Germline assignment: CDR1 SGHDN and CDR2 FVKESK. This CDR3 comprises 16 residues. Here the CDR3 reads CASSLQGGSSNSPLHF. CDR3 in DNA: TGTGCCAGCAGCCTTCAGGGGGGTTCCTCTAATTCACCCCTCCACTTT.

The chain links TRBV28 to TRBJ2-7; TRBD1 might be the D (5 bases). The CDR3 covers 11 residues. Germline-derived CDR1 and CDR2 are MDHEN and SYDVKM. Trimming removed 10 bases from V and 6 bases from J, with 13 bases in between. CDR3 loop: CATAGRREQYF. CDR3 sequence (DNA): TGTGCCACGGCAGGGCGGCGCGAGCAGTACTTC.